This entry describes one T cell receptor (beta chain). Germline values: CDR1 LGHNT, CDR2 FRNRAP. J lost 10 bases, V lost 1 base, and 9 bases had no gene match. CDR3 length equals 15 residues. The data stem from a study of blood T cell repertoires in COVID-19. Whole-study context: The United States, Italy and Spain were the sources of the acute and convalescent COVID-19 samples.

Method: immunoSEQ multiplex PCR; TCRdb's copy keeps in-frame clones and lacks some. The sample has about 70,000 clones, about four fifths seen once. The rearrangement links TRBV12-5 to TRBJ2-1; TRBD2 agrees at 8 bases. Sequenced material: peripheral blood. The receptor was derived from a man between 65 and 80 years old with acute or convalescent COVID-19. The CDR3: CASGLDSGARGEQFF. The CDR3 DNA is TGTGCTAGTGGTTTGGATAGCGGGGCTAGGGGGGAGCAGTTCTTC.